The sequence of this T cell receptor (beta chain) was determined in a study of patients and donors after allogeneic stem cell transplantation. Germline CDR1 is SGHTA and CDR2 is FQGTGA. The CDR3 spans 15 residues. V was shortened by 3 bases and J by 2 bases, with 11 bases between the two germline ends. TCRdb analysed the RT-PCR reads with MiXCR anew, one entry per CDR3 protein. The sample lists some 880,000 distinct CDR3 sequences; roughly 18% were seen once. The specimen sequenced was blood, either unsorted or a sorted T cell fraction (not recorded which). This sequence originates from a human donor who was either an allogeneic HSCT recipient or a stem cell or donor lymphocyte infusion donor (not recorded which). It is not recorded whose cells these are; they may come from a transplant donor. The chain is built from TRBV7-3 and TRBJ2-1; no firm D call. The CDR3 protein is CASSLDPLTYNEQFF. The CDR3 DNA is TGTGCCAGCAGCTTGGACCCCTTAACCTACAATGAGCAGTTCTTC.